Given below is one T cell receptor (beta chain) in context. The antigen is undetermined. This entry belongs to a study of T cell responses to AZD1222 COVID-19 vaccine. Generated by immunoSEQ multiplex PCR, the TCRdb table keeps only in-frame clones and is missing some. Of around 120,000 clones in the sample, about 88% were seen once. Study observations and caveats: Targeting of unmutated variant regions was reportedly seen in nearly half of spike-specific TCRs. White British ancestry dominated among donors, who included more females, and clonal diversity was possibly underestimated. Repertoires were sampled only after the peak T cell response.

Material: peripheral blood, obtained on day 0 of MenACWY control vaccination. The clonotype originates from an adult in good health.

DNA of the CDR3: TGTGCCAGCAGCGTATACGGAGGCTCCTACAATGAGCAGTTCTTC. Protein product: CASSVYGGSYNEQFF. The gene calls are TRBV9 and TRBJ2-1; tentatively, D is TRBD2 (5 bases). This CDR3 has 15 amino acids. CDR1 and CDR2 from the germline V gene are SGDLS and YYNGEE. V was pared by 1 base and J by 0 bases, with 8 bases between.